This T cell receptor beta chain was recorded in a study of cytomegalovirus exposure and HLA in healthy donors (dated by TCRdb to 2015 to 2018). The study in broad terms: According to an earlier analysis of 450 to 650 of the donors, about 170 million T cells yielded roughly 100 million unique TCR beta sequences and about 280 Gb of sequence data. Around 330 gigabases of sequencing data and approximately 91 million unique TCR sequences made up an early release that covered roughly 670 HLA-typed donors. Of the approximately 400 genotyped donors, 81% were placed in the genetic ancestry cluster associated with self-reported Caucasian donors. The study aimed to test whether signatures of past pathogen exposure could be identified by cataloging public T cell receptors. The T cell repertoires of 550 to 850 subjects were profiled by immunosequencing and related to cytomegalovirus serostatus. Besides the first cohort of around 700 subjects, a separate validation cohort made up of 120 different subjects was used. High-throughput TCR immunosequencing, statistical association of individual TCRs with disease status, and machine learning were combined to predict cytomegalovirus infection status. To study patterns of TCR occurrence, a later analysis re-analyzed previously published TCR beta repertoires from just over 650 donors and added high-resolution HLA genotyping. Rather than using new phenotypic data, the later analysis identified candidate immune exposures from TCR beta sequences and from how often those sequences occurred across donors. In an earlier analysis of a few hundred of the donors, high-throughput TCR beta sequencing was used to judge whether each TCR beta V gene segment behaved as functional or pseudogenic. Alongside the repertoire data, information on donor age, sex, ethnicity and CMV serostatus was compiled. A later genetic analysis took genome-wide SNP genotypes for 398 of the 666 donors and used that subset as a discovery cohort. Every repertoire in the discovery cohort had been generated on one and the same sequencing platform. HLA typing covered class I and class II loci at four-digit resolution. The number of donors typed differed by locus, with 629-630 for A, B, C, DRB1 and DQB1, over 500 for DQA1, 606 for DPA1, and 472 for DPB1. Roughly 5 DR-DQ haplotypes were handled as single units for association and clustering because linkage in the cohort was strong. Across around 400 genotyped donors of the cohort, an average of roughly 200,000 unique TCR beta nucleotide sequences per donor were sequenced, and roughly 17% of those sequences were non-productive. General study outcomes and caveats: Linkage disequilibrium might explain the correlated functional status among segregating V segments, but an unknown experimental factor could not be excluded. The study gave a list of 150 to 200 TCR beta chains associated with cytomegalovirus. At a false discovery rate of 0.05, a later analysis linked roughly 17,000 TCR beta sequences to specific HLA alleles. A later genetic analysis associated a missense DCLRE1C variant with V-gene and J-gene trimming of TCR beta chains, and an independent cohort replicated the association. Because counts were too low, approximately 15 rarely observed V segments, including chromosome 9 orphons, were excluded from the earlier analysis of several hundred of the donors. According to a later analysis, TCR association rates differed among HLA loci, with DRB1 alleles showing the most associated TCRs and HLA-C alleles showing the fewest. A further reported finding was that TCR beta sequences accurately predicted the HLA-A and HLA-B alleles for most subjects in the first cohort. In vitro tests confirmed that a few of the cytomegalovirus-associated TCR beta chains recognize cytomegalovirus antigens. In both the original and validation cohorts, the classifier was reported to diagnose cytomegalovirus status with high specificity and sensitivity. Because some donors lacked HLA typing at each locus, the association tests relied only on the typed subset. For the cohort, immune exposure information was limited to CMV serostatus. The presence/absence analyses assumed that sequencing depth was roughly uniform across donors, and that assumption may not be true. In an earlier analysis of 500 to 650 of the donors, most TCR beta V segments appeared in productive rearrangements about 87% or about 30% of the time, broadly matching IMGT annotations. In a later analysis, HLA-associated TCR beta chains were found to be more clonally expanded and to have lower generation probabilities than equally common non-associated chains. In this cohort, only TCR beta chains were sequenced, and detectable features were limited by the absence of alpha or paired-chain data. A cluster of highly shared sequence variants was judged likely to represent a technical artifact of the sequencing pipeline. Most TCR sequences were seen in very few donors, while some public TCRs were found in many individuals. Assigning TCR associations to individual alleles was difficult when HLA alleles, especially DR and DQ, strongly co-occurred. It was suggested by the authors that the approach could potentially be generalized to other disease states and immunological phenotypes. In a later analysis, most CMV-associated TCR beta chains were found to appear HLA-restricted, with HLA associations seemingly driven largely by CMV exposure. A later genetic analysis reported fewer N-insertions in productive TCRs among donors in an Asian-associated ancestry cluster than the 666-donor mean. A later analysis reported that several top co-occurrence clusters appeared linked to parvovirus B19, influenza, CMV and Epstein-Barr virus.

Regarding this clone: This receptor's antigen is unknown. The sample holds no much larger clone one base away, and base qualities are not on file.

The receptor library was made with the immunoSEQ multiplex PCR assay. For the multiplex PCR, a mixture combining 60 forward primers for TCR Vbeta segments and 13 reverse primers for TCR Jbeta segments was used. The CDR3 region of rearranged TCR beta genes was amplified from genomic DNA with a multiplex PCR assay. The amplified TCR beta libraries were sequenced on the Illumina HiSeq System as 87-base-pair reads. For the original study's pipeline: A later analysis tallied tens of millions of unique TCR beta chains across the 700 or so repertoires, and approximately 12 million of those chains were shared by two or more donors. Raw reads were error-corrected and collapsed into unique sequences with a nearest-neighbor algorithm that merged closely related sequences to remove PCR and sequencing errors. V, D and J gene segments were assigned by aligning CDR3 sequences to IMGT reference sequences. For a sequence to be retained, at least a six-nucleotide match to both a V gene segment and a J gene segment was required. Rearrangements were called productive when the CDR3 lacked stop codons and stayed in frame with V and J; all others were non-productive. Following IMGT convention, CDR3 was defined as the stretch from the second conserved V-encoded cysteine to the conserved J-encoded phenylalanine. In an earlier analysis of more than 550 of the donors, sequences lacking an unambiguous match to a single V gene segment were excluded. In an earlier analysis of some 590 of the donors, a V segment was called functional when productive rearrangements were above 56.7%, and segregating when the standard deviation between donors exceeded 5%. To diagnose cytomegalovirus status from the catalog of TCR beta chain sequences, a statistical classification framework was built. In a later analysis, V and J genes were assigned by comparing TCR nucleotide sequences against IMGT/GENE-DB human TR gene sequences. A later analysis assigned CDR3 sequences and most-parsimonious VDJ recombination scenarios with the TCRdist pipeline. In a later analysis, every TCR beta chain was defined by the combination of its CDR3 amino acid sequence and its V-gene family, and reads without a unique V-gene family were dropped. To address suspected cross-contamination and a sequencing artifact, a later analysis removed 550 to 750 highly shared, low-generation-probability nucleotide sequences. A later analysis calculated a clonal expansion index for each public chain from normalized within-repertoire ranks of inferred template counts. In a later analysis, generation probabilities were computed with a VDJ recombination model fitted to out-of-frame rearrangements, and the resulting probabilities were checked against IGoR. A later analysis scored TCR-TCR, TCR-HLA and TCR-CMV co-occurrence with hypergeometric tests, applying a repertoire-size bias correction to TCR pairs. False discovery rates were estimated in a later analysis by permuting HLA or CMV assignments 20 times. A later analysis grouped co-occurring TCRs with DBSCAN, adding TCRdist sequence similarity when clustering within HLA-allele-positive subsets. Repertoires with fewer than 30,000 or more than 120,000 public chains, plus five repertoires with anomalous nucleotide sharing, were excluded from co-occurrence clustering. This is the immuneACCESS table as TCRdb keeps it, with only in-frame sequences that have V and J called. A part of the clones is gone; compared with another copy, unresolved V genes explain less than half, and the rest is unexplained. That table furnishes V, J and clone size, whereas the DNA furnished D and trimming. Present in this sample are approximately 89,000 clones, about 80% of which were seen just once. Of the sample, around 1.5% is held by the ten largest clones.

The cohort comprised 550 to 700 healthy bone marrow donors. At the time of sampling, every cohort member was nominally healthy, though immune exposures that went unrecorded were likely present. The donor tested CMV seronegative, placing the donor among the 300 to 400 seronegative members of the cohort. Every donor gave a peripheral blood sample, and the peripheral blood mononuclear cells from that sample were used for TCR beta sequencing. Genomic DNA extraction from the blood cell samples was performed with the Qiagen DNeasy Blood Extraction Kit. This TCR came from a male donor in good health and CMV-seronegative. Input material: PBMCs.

The CDR3 has the sequence CASSEDEFPLYGYTF. In nucleotide form, the sequence is TGTGCCAGCAGTGAAGATGAGTTTCCCCTCTATGGCTACACCTTC. Rearrangement joined TRBV2 to TRBJ1-2, with no D gene named confidently. V is shortened by 1 base, J by 4 bases, and the region joining them spans 13 bases. CDR1 and CDR2 were assigned from the germline V gene as SNHLY and FYNNEI. The CDR3 runs 15 amino acids, cysteine and phenylalanine included. Solely the CDR3 DNA is kept, with 45 bases framed from the first base.